The sequence of this TCR beta chain was determined in a study of T-cell reconstitution after alpha-beta-depleted transplantation in children. From germline, CDR1 is ENHRY and CDR2 SYGVKD. The V segment lost 2 bases and the J segment 2 bases; nucleotides outside the gene matches: 2. The CDR3 consists of 15 residues. Using unique molecular identifiers, the investigators prepared the TCRbeta library. Via MiXCR, TCRdb re-called the PCR reads, giving one row per CDR3 protein. This table holds about 270,000 distinct CDR3 sequences, over 8% found once. The table lists this clonotype with a few counts. This chain joins TRBV10-3 and TRBJ2-3; 9 nucleotides agree with TRBD1. Sequences were derived from PBMCs from the stem cell graft donor, sampled from the stem cell graft. The sequence derives from a human donor who donated a stem cell graft to a child with SCID. This CDR3 reads CAISERDRDTDTQYF. In DNA form, the CDR3 reads TGTGCCATCAGTGAGAGGGACAGGGACACAGATACGCAGTATTTT.